This TCR beta chain was recovered during a study of cytomegalovirus exposure and HLA in healthy donors. Study-wide findings and caveats: In a later analysis, donors in an Asian-associated ancestry cluster reportedly had fewer N-insertions in productive TCRs than the cohort mean. Among TCR beta chains, those listed as cytomegalovirus-associated numbered roughly 150. There were several of the most significant clusters that appeared linked to common viral pathogens in a later analysis. For most TCR sequences rarity was the rule, although some public TCRs occurred in many donors.

On this clone itself: Its antigen is unknown.

60 Vbeta and 13 Jbeta primers were used in PCR. Assay: immunoSEQ multiplex PCR; the TCRdb copy retains only in-frame clones and omits some. The table shows around 110,000 clones, with 70% to 75% occurring only once. V lost 1 base to trimming and J lost 4 bases; unmatched junction nucleotides: 15. CDR3 length equals 18 residues. Germline CDR1 is SEHNR and CDR2 is FQNEAQ (reference sequence). The genes are TRBV7-9 and TRBJ1-1, with TRBD1 matching 7 bases. The TCR originated in a woman between 18 and 29 years old in good health and CMV-seronegative. Source material: PBMCs. The CDR3 DNA follows: TGTGCCAGCAGCTTAGTAGGGGGCGGTCGCTCCACCCTCACTGAAGCTTTCTTT. Its translation: CASSLVGGGRSTLTEAFF.